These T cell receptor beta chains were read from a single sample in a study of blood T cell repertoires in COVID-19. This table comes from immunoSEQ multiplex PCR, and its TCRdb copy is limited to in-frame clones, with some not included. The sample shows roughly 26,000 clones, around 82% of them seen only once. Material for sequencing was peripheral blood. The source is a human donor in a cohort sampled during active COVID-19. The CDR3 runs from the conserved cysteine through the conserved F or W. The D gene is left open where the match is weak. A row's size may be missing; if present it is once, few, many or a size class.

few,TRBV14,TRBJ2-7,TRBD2,CASSQASGSFYEQYF,TGTGCCAGCAGCCAGGCTAGCGGGAGTTTCTACGAGCAGTACTTC
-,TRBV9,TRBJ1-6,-,CASALNYNSPLHF,TGTGCCAGTGCACTCAACTATAATTCACCCCTCCACTTT
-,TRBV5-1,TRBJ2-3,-,CASSLVTAVSSTDTQYF,TGCGCCAGCAGCTTGGTCACAGCGGTATCTAGCACAGATACGCAGTATTTT
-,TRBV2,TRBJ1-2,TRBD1,CASRRGDRGGSYGYTF,TGTGCCAGCAGGAGGGGCGACAGGGGAGGTAGCTATGGCTACACCTTC
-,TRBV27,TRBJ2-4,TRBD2,CASSSSLAGVKNIQYF,TGTGCCAGCAGTTCCTCACTAGCGGGAGTTAAAAACATTCAGTACTTC
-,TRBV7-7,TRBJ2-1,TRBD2,CASSSKLAGGYNEQFF,TGTGCCAGCAGCTCGAAACTAGCGGGGGGATACAATGAGCAGTTCTTC
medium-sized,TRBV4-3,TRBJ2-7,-,CASSPLATAYEQYF,TGCGCCAGCAGCCCTCTAGCTACTGCCTACGAGCAGTACTTC
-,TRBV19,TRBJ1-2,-,CASSIDRSRLRNYGYTF,TGTGCCAGTAGTATAGATAGGTCCCGACTTCGCAACTATGGCTACACCTTC
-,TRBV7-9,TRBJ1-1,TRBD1,CASSLTGDSTEAFF,TGTGCCAGCAGCCTCACAGGGGATTCCACTGAAGCTTTCTTT
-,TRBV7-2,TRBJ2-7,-,CASSLGHGKDYEQYF,TGTGCCAGCAGCTTAGGTCACGGGAAGGACTACGAGCAGTACTTC
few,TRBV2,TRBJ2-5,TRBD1,CASSGQGLQETQYF,TGTGCCAGCAGTGGACAGGGCTTGCAAGAGACCCAGTACTTC
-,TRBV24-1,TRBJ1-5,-,CATSDQNSNQPQHF,TGTGCCACCAGTGACCAGAATAGCAATCAGCCCCAGCATTTT
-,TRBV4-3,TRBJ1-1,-,CASSQVRGNTEAFF,TGCGCCAGCAGCCAAGTCCGGGGAAACACTGAAGCTTTCTTT
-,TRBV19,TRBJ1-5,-,CASSIGGAGGNQPQHF,TGTGCCAGTAGTATCGGTGGGGCTGGCGGCAATCAGCCCCAGCATTTT
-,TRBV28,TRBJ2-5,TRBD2,CASSLIGGRSIQGTQYF,TGTGCCAGCAGTTTAATCGGGGGGAGAAGCATTCAAGGGACCCAGTACTTC
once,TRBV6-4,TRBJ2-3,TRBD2,CASGGRASADTQYF,TGTGCCAGCGGGGGGAGGGCCAGCGCAGATACGCAGTATTTT
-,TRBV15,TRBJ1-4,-,CATSNTGRGRTNEKLFF,TGTGCCACCAGCAATACCGGAAGGGGGAGAACCAATGAAAAACTGTTTTTT
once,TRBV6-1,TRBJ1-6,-,CASSEDTAGLYNSPLHF,TGTGCCAGCAGTGAAGATACGGCAGGGCTCTATAATTCACCCCTCCACTTT